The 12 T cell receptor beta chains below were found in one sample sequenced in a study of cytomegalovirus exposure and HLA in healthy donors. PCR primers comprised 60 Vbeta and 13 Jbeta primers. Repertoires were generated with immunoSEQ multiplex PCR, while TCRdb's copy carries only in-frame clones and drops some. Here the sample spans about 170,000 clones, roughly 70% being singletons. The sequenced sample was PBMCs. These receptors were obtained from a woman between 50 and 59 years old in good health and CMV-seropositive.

In DNA, the CDR3 is TGTGCCAGCTCACCGAGGGAATCGAGGACCGGGGAGCTGTTTTTT. It codes for CASSPRESRTGELFF. V gene TRBV18 combines with J gene TRBJ2-2, with D maybe TRBD2 (5 bases). There are 15 residues in the CDR3. Deletions cut 3 bases from V and 5 bases from J, with 13 bases between. Germline V CDR1 and CDR2: KGHSH, LQKENI.

CDR3 loop: CASSPGGSTEAFF. The CDR3 DNA sequence: TGTGCCAGCTCACCAGGGGGCTCCACTGAAGCTTTCTTT. The rearrangement joins TRBV18 to TRBJ1-1; D might be TRBD1 (6 bases). CDR1 is KGHSH, CDR2 LQKENI, per germline. The V end lost 2 bases, the J end lost 4 bases, and 8 bases lay between the germline ends. The CDR3 has 13 amino acids.

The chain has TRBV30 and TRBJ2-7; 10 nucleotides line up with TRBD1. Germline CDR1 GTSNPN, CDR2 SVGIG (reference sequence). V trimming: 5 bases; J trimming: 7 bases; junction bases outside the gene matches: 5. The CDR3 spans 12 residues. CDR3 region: CAWGTGVREQYF. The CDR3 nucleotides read TGTGCCTGGGGGACAGGGGTTCGGGAGCAGTACTTC. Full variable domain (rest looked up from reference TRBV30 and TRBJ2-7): SQTIHQWPATLVQPVGSPLSLECTVEGTSNPNLYWYRQAAGRGLQLLFYSVGIGQISSEVPQNLSASRPQDRQFILSSKKLLLSDSGFYLCAWGTGVREQYFGPGTRLTVT.

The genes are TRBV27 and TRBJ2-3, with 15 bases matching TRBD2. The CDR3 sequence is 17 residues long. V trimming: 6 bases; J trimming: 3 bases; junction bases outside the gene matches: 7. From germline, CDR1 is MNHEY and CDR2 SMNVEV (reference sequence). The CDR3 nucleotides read TGTGCCAGCAGGCGGACTAGCGGGGGGGCTCCAACAGATACGCAGTATTTT. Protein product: CASRRTSGGAPTDTQYF.

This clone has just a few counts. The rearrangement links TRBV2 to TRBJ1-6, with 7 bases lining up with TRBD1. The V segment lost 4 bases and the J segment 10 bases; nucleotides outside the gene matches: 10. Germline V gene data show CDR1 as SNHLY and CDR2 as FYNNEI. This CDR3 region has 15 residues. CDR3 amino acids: CASSARQGGESPLHF. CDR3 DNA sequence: TGTGCCAGCAGTGCCAGACAGGGTGGCGAATCACCCCTCCACTTT.

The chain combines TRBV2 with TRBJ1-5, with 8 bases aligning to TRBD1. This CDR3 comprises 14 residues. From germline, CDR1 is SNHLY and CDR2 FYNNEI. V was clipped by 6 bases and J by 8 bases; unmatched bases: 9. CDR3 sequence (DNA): TGTGCCAGCAGGAGGGGACAGGCGTGGGAGCCCCAGCATTTT. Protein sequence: CASRRGQAWEPQHF.

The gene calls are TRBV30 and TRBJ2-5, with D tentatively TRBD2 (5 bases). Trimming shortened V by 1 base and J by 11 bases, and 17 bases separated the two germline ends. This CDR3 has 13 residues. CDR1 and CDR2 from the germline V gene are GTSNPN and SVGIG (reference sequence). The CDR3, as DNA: TGTGCCTGGAGTGCGAACACCATGGGAGAGCAGTACTTC. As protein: CAWSANTMGEQYF.

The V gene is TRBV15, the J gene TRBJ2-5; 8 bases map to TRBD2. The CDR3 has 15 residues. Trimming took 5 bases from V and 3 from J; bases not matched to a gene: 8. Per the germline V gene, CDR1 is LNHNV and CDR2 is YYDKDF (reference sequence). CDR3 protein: CATSGTRRGEETQYF. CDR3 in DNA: TGTGCCACCAGCGGGACTAGGCGGGGGGAAGAGACCCAGTACTTC.

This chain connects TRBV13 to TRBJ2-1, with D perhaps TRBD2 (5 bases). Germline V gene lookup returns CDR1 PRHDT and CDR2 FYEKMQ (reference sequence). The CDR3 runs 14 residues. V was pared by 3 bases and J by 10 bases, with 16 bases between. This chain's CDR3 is CASSFRLARGEQFF. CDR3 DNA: TGTGCCAGCAGCTTTAGATTAGCCCGAGGGGAGCAGTTCTTC.

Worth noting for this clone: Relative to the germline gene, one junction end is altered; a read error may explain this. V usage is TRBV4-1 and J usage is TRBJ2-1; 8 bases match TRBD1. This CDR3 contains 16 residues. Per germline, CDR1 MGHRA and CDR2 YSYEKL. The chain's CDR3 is CASTQEGTGASGEQFF. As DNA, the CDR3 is TGCGCCAGCACCCAAGAAGGGACAGGCGCCTCAGGGGAGCAGTTCTTC.

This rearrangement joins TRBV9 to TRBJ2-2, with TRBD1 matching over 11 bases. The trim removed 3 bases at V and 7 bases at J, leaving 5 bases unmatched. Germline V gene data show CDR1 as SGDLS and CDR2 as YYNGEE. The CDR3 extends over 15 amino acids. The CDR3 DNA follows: TGTGCCAGCAGCGGCCGGGACAGGGGGTACGGGGAGCTGTTTTTT. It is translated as CASSGRDRGYGELFF. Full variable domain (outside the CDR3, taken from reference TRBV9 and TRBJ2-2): DSGVTQTPKHLITATGQRVTLRCSPRSGDLSVYWYQQSLDQGLQFLIQYYNGEERAKGNILERFSAQQFPDLHSELNLSSLELGDSALYFCASSGRDRGYGELFFGEGSRLTVL.

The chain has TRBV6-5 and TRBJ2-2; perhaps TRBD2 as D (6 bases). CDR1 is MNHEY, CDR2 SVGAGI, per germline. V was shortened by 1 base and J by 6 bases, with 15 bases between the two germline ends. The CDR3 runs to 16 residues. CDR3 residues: CASSYFGQGGPGELFF. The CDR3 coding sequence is TGTGCCAGCAGTTACTTTGGGCAGGGAGGACCCGGGGAGCTGTTTTTT.